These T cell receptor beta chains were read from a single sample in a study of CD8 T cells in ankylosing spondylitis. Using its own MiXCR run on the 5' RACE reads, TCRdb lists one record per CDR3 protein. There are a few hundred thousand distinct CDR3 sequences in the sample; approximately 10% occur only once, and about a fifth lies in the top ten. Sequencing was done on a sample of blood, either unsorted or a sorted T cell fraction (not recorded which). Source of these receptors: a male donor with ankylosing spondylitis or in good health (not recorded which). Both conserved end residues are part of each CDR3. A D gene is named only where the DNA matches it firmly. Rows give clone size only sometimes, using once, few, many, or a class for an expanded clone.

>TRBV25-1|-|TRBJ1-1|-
CASRQGISTEAFF
TGTGCCAGCAGACAGGGAATAAGTACTGAAGCTTTCTTT
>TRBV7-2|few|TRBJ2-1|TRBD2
CASSVGGAGYNEQFF
TGTGCCAGCAGCGTCGGGGGGGCGGGTTACAATGAGCAGTTCTTC
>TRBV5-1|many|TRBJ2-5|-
CASSLVVGSETQYF
TGCGCCAGCAGCTTGGTGGTAGGGAGCGAGACCCAGTACTTC
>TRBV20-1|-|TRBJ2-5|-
CSARYSSHQETQYF
TGCAGTGCTAGGTATAGCTCGCACCAAGAGACCCAGTACTTC
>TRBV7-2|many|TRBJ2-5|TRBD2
CASSLAQGLAEETQYF
TGTGCCAGCAGCTTAGCGCAGGGACTAGCGGAAGAGACCCAGTACTTC
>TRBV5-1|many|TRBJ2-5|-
CASSVQGLPQETQYF
TGCGCCAGCAGCGTTCAGGGTCTCCCCCAAGAGACCCAGTACTTC
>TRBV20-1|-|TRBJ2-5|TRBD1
CSAERPGQGVLGMETQYF
TGCAGTGCGGAACGACCGGGACAGGGGGTATTGGGAATGGAGACCCAGTACTTC
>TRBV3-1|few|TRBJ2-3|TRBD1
CASSLYRGKDTDTQYF
TGTGCCAGCAGCCTTTACAGGGGAAAAGACACAGATACGCAGTATTTT
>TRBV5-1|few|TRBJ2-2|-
CASSLIKYRINTGELFF
TGCGCCAGCAGCTTGATAAAGTACAGGATTAACACCGGGGAGCTGTTTTTT
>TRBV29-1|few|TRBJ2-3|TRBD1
CSVWTGGRDTQYF
TGCAGCGTTTGGACAGGGGGGCGGGATACGCAGTATTTT
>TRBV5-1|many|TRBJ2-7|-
CASSSTQGTTGEQYF
TGCGCCAGCAGCTCGACTCAGGGTACCACGGGCGAGCAGTACTTC
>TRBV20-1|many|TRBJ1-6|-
CSDGRSNSPLHF
TGCAGTGATGGACGCTCAAATTCACCCCTCCACTTT
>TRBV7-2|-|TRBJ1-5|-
CASSPTGVPQPQHF
TGTGCCAGCAGCCCCACCGGGGTTCCCCAGCCCCAGCATTTT
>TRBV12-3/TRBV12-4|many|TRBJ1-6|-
CASSFEGSSYNSPLHF
TGTGCCAGCAGTTTTGAGGGCAGCTCCTATAATTCACCCCTCCACTTT
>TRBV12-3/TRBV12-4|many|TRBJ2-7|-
CASSVLHEQYF
TGTGCCAGCAGTGTACTACACGAGCAGTACTTC
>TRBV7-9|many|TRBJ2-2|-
CASSLAQPNTGELFF
TGTGCCAGCAGCTTAGCTCAGCCCAACACCGGGGAGCTGTTTTTT
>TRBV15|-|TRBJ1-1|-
CATSRVGFEAFF
TGTGCCACCAGCAGAGTTGGGTTTGAAGCTTTCTTT
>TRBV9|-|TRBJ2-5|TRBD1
CARGRTGYQETQYF
TGTGCCAGAGGCCGGACAGGCTACCAAGAGACCCAGTACTTC
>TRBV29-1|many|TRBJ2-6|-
CSVALSGANVLTF
TGCAGCGTTGCTCTATCTGGGGCCAACGTCCTGACTTTC
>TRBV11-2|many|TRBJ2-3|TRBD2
CASSSGLAGGADTQYF
TGTGCCAGCAGCTCTGGACTAGCGGGGGGTGCGGATACGCAGTATTTT
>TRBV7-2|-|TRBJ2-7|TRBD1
CASRRAQGSEQYF
TGTGCCAGCAGGCGTGCACAGGGGAGCGAGCAGTACTTC
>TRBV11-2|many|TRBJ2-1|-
CASTSTALLSGNEQFF
TGTGCCAGCACCTCAACCGCCCTCCTATCGGGCAATGAGCAGTTCTTC
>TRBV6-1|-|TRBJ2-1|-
CASSPNRQGREQFF
TGTGCCAGCAGCCCTAATCGGCAGGGCCGTGAGCAGTTCTTC
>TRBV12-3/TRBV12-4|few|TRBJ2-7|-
CASSPGVREQYF
TGTGCCAGCAGCCCGGGAGTGAGGGAGCAGTACTTC
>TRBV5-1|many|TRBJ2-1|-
CASSLVSAGYNEQFF
TGCGCCAGCAGCTTGGTTTCGGCAGGGTACAATGAGCAGTTCTTC
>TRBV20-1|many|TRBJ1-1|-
CSVGEGVGNTEAFF
TGCAGTGTAGGAGAGGGAGTTGGTAACACTGAAGCTTTCTTT
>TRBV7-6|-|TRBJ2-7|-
CASSYAENYEQYF
TGTGCCAGCAGCTACGCAGAGAACTACGAGCAGTACTTC